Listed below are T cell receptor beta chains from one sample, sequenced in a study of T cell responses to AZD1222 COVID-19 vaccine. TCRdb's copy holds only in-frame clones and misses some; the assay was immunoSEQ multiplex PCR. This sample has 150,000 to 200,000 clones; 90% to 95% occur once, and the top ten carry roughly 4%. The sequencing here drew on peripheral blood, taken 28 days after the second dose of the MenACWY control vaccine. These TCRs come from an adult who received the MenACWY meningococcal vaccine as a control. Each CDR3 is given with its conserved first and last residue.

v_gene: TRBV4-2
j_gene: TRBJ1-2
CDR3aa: CASSPGQNYGYTF

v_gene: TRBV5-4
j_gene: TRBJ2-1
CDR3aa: CASSLGAAGAYNEQFF

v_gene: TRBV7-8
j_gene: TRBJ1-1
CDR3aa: CASSLGGGDRGNTEAFF

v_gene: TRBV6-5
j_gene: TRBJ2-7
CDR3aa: CASTVLSSSYEQYF

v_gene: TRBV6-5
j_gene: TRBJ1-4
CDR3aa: CASSYGGGFEKLFF

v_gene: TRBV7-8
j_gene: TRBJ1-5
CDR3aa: CASSPSGAGGNQPQHF

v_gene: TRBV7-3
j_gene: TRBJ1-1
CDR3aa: CASSAQPGGEAFF

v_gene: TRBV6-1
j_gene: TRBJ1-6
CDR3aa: CASSDRQLNSPLHF

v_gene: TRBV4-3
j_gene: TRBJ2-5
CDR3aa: CASSQELQGGIQETQYF

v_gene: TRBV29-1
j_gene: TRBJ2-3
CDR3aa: CSVEWGAGADTQYF

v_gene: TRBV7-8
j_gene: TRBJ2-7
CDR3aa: CASTRGPGVEGSYEQYF

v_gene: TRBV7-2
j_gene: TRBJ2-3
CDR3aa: CASSPGMGTDTQYF

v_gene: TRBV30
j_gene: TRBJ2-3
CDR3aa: CAWSVHSNTDTQYF

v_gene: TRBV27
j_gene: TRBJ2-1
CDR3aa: CASSWGTFNEQFF

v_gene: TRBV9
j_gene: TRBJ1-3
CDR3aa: CASSVGLAGAGNTIYF

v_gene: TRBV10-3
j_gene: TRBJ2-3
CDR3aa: CAISETGLEADTQYF

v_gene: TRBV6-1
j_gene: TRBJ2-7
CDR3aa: CASSEVRGVKYEQYF

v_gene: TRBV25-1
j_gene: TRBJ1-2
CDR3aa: CASSVTGDYGYTF

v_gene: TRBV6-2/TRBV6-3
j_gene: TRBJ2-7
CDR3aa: CASSYALAGDWYEQYF

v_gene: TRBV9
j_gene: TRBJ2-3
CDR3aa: CASSVRRDTQYF

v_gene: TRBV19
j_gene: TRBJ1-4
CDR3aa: CASSPSTGSTNEKLFF

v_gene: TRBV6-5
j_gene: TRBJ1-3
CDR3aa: CASSDRSGNTIYF

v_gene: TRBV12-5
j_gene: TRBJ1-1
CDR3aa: CASADDRGYTEAFF

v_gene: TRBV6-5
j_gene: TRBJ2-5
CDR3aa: CASSYRVTGALGAQYF

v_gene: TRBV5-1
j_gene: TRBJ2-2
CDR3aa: CASSDDGELFF

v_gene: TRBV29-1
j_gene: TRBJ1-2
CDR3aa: CSAEGAGGYTF

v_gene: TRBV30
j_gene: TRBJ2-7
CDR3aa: CAWSGQGPHEQYF

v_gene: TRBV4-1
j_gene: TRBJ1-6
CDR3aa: CASSQEFGRTGNSPLHF

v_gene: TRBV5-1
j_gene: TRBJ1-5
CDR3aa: CASSTTGNQPQHF

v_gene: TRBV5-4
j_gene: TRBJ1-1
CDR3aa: CASSSSGGGTEAFF

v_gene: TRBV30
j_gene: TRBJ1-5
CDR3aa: CAWSAQGIPQPQHF

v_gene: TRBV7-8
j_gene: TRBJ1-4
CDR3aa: CASSLVSAFNEKLFF

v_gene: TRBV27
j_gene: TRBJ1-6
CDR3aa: CASSYGSENSPLHF

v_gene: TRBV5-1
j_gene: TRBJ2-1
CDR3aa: CASSFLAEAYNEQFF

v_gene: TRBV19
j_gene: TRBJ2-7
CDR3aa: CASTSTGLHEQYF

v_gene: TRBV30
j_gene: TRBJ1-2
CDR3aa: CAWSSNYGYTF

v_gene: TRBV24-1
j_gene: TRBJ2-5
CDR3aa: CATSDPVGQGTETQYF

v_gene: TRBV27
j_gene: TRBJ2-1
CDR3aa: CASSLARAGSYNEQFF

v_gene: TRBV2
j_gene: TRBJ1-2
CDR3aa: CASSDRGRTNYGYTF

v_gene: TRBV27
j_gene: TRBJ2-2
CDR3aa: CASSLWVAGMTGELFF